These T cell receptor beta chains were read from a single sample in a study of T cells in Graves' hyperthyroidism and ophthalmopathy. TCRdb called the multiplex PCR reads again in MiXCR, with one record for every CDR3 protein. This repertoire shows about 480,000 distinct CDR3 sequences, around an eighth found once; its top ten account for 15% to 20%. The sequenced sample consisted of blood. The receptors were gathered from a woman aged 18-35 years with Graves' hyperthyroidism. Each CDR3 is given with its conserved first and last residue. The order of the fields is V gene, J gene, clone size, CDR3 protein. The size of a clone is reported for some rows only, either as once, few or many, or as a class for expanded clones.

>TRBV4-1|TRBJ2-5|NA
CASSQVALVETQYF
>TRBV19|TRBJ1-5|few
CASSIWGWGNQPQHF
>TRBV7-2|TRBJ2-5|few
CASSTWRELETQYF
>TRBV18|TRBJ2-2|many
CASSLSGTGRGGELFF
>TRBV6-1|TRBJ1-2|many
CATSKQRDGYTF
>TRBV20-1|TRBJ2-7|many
CSAREPGLPHYEQYF
>TRBV12-3/TRBV12-4|TRBJ2-3|many
CASSHYRAPDTQYF
>TRBV6-1|TRBJ1-2|many
CASSRDRVSYGYTF
>TRBV4-1|TRBJ2-1|few
CASSQGTSNEQFF
>TRBV9|TRBJ1-6|many
CASSLRRGDNSPLHF
>TRBV5-1|TRBJ1-4|many
CASSLSHPVEKLFF
>TRBV30|TRBJ2-1|few
CAWSLRTGFNEQFF
>TRBV5-6|TRBJ1-2|many
CASSWDNRYGYTF
>TRBV6-5|TRBJ1-6|many
CASSYTPASGAYNSPLHF
>TRBV6-1|TRBJ2-7|many
CASATRDPYEQYF
>TRBV24-1|TRBJ2-5|NA
CATSDLKTRGAGETQYF
>TRBV12-3/TRBV12-4|TRBJ2-5|many
CASSLMASREETQYF
>TRBV19|TRBJ2-2|NA
CASRLRTADTGELFF
>TRBV12-3/TRBV12-4|TRBJ2-1|many
CASNLRLAGGHQFF
>TRBV10-3|TRBJ1-3|many
CATLQSPGNTIYF
>TRBV29-1|TRBJ1-1|NA
CSVVRQKNTEAFF
>TRBV2|TRBJ1-6|many
CASSAIWGGASYNSPLHF
>TRBV12-5|TRBJ2-2|many
CASGLDTRGSTGELFF
>TRBV30|TRBJ2-7|many
CAWTGQISYEQYF
>TRBV6-6|TRBJ1-3|few
CASSYSGAFGNTIYF
>TRBV25-1|TRBJ1-5|many
CASSDGGSNQPQHF
>TRBV30|TRBJ1-2|many
CAWSPGPLVYGYTF
>TRBV29-1|TRBJ2-1|many
CSVATSTYNEQFF
>TRBV7-2|TRBJ1-2|few
CASSNYEQGGGYTF
>TRBV10-3|TRBJ2-1|many
CAISDRASEMGNEQFF
>TRBV11-3|TRBJ2-1|few
CASSLGRGQYNEQFF
>TRBV30|TRBJ1-1|many
CAWGYRGEAFF
>TRBV11-3|TRBJ1-1|many
CASSLGRDRGTIEAFF
>TRBV6-1|TRBJ1-1|many
CASAGPQNTEAFF
>TRBV6-5|TRBJ1-1|many
CASSYGTWDTEAFF
>TRBV13|TRBJ2-2|few
CASSTRDRNTGELFF
>TRBV27|TRBJ1-2|many
CASSSYGSNYGYTF
>TRBV29-1|TRBJ2-5|many
CSVEAPRGSIGETQYF
>TRBV24-1|TRBJ2-1|many
CATSGASVGDNEQFF
>TRBV3-1|TRBJ2-1|few
CASSQVLGTSDYNEQFF
>TRBV5-6|TRBJ2-2|few
CASSLVPRGAGELFF
>TRBV6-1|TRBJ2-7|many
CASTTLAGNYEQYF
>TRBV12-3/TRBV12-4|TRBJ1-1|many
CASSATLSNTEAFF
>TRBV30|TRBJ2-2|NA
CAWKIRVGELFF
>TRBV4-1|TRBJ2-7|NA
CASSQRPTAGGFYEQYF
>TRBV19|TRBJ1-5|NA
CATSEPGTTSNQPQHF
>TRBV6-1|TRBJ2-7|NA
CASATLPGTGPYEQYF
>TRBV12-5|TRBJ1-2|once
CASGSPGTRSRGYTF
>TRBV12-5|TRBJ1-2|many
CASGLVYGANYGYTF